This T cell receptor (beta chain) was documented in a study of T cells in Graves' hyperthyroidism and ophthalmopathy. Germline CDR1 and CDR2: LNHNV and YYDKDF (reference sequence). V was clipped by 1 base and J by 4 bases, with 10 bases between them. CDR3 length: 14 amino acids. Those patients with uncontrolled infection, other autoimmune disease, pregnancy or lactation were excluded. TCR beta CDR3 region amplification was performed from RNA transcripts. Using the HTBI primer set, a first-round RT-PCR was run on the TCR CDR3. Via MiXCR, TCRdb re-called the multiplex PCR reads, giving one row per CDR3 protein. The sample records about 160,000 distinct CDR3 sequences, just under 9.5% being singletons.

The chain combines TRBV15 with TRBJ2-5, with D tentatively TRBD1 (7 bases). The source material was blood. The clonotype originates from a woman aged 18-29 years with Graves' hyperthyroidism that later progressed to Graves' ophthalmopathy. The DNA of the CDR3 is TGTGCCACCAGCAGAGGGGGGGACAGAGAGACCCAGTACTTC. Translating it yields CATSRGGDRETQYF.